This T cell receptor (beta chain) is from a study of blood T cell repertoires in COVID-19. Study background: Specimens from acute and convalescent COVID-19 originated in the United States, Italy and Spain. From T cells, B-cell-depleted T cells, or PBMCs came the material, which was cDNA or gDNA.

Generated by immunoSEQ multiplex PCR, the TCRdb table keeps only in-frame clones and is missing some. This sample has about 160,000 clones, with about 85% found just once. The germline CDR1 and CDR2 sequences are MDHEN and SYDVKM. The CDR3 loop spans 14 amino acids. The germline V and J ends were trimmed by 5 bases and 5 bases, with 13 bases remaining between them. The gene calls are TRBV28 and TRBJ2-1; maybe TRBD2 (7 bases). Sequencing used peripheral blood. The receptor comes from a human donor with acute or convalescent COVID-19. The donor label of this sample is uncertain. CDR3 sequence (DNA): TGTGCCAGCAGTCCGGGGGGCCTCAACAATGAGCAGTTCTTC. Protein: CASSPGGLNNEQFF.